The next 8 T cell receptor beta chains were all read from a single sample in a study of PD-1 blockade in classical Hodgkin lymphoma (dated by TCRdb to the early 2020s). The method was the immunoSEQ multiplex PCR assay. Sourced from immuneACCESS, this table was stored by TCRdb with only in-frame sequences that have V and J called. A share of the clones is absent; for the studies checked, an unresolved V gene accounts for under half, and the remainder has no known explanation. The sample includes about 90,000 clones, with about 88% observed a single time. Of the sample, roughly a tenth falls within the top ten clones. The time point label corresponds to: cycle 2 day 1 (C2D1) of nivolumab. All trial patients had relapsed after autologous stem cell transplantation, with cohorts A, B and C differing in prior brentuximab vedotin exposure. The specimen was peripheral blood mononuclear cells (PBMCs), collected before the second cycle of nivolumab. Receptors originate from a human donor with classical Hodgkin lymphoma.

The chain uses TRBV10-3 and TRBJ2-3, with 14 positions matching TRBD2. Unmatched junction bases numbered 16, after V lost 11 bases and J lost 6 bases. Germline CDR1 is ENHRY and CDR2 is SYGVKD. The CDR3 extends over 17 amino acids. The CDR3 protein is CAVSWGGTSGRKDTQYF. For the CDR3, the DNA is TGTGCCGTATCATGGGGCGGGACTAGCGGGAGAAAGGATACGCAGTATTTT.

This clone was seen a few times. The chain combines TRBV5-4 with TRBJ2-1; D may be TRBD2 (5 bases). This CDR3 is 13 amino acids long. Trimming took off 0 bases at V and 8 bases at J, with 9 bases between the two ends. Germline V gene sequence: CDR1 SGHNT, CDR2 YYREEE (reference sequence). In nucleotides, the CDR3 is TGTGCCAGCAGCTTGGGGCTGAGGGATGAGCAGTTCTTC. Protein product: CASSLGLRDEQFF.

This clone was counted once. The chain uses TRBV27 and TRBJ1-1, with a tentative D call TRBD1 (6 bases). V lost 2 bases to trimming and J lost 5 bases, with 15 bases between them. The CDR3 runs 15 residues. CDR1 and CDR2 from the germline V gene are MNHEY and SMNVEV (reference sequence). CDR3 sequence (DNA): TGTGCCAGCAGTTTAGCACAGGGTGAGGTGACTGAAGCTTTCTTT. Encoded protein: CASSLAQGEVTEAFF.

CDR3 loop: CASSPHIGQGIYEQYF. The CDR3 bases are TGTGCCAGCTCACCACATATCGGACAGGGGATCTACGAGCAGTACTTC. V usage is TRBV18 and J usage is TRBJ2-7; 9 positions agree with TRBD1. This CDR3 is 16 amino acids long. With 1 base clipped from V and 3 bases from J, the junction kept 7 bases outside the gene matches. Germline V lookup: CDR1 KGHSH, CDR2 LQKENI.

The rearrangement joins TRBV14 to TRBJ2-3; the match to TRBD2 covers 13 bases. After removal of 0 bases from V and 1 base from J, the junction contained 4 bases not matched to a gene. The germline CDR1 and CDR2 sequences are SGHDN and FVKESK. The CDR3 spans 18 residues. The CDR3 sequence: CASSQEWTSGGGTDTQYF. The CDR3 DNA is TGTGCCAGCAGCCAAGAGTGGACTAGCGGGGGCGGCACAGATACGCAGTATTTT. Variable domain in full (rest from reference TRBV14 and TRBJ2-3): EAGVTQFPSHSVIEKGQTVTLRCDPISGHDNLYWYRRVMGKEIKFLLHFVKESKQDESGMPNNRFLAERTGGTYSTLKVQPAELEDSGVYFCASSQEWTSGGGTDTQYFGPGTRLTVL.

For the CDR3, the DNA is TGTGCCAGCAGTGAATCGGTTGGGGGGAAGGATGGGGAAAAACTGTTTTTT. This codes for CASSESVGGKDGEKLFF. The chain has TRBV6-1 and TRBJ1-4; a possible D gene is TRBD1 (5 bases). From germline, CDR1 is MNHNS and CDR2 SASEGT. The CDR3 loop spans 17 amino acids. Trimming pared 2 bases from V and 8 bases from J, leaving 21 bases between.

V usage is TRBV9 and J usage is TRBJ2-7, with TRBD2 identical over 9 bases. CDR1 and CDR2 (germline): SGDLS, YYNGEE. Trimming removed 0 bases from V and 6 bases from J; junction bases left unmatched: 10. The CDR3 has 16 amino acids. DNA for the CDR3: TGTGCCAGCAGCGTAGGGGGTAGCGGGAGTGGAGGCGAGCAGTACTTC. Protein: CASSVGGSGSGGEQYF.

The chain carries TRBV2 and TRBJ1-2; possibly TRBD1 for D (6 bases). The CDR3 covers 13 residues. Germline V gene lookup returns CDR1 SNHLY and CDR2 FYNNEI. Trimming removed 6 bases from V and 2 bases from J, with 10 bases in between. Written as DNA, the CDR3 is TGTGCCAGCAGCGATACAGGGAACTATGGCTACACCTTC. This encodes CASSDTGNYGYTF.